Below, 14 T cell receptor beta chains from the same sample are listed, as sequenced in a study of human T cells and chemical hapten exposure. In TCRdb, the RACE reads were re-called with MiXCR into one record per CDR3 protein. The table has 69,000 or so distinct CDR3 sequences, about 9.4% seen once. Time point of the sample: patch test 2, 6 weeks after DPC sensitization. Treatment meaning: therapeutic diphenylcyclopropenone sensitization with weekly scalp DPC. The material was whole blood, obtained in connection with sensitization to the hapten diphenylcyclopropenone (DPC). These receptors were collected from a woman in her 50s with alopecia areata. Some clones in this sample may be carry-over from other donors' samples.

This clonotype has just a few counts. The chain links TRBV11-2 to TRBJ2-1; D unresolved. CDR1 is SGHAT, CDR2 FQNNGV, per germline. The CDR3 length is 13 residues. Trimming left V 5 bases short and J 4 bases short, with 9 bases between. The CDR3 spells CASSAPRYNEQFF. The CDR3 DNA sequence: TGTGCCAGCAGCGCCCCTAGGTACAATGAGCAGTTCTTC.

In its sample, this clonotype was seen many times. The CDR3 is CASSLAHPTDTQYF. The CDR3 coding sequence is TGTGCCAGCAGCTTAGCCCACCCCACAGATACGCAGTATTTT. The gene calls are TRBV7-9 and TRBJ2-3; no firm D call. Germline V lookup: CDR1 SEHNR, CDR2 FQNEAQ (reference sequence). This CDR3 is 14 amino acids long. The V end was cut by 0 bases, the J end by 2 bases, with 6 bases between.

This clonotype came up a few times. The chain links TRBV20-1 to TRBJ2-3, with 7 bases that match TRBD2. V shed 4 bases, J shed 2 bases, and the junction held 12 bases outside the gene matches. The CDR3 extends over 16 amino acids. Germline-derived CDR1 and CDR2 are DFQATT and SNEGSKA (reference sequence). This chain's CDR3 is CSATPETAGVTDTQYF. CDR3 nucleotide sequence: TGCAGTGCTACCCCCGAGACGGCGGGAGTCACAGATACGCAGTATTTT.

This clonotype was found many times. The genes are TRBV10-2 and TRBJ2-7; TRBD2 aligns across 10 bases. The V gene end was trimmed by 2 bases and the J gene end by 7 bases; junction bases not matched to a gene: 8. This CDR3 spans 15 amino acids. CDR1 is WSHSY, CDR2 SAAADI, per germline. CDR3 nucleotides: TGCGCCAGCAGTGAGGTAGCGGGAGGCCTGGGGGAGCAGTACTTC. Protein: CASSEVAGGLGEQYF.

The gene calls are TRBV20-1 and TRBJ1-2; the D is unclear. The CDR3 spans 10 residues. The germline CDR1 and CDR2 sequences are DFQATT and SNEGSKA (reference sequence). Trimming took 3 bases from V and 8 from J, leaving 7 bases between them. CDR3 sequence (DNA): TGCAGTGCTAGCCGGTTAGGCTACACCTTC. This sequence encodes CSASRLGYTF.

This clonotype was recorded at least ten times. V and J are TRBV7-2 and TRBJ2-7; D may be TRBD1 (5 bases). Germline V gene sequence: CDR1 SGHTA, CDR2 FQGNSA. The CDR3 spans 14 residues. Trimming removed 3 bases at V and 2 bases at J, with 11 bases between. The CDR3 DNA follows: TGTGCCAGCAGCTTCCCGACAGCAACCTACGAGCAGTACTTC. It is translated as CASSFPTATYEQYF.

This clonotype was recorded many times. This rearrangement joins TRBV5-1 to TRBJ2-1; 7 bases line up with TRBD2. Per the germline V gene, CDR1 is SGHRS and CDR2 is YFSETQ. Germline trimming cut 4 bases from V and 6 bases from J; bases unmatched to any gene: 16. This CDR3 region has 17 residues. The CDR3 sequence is CASSHRSGTQESNEQFF. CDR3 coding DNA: TGCGCCAGCAGCCATCGAAGCGGGACTCAGGAGAGCAATGAGCAGTTCTTC.

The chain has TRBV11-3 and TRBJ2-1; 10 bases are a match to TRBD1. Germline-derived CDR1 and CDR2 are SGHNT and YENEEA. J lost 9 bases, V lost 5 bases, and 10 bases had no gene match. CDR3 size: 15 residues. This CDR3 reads CASSKSTGGFSEQFF. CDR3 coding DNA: TGTGCCAGCAGCAAATCGACAGGGGGCTTTAGTGAGCAGTTCTTC.

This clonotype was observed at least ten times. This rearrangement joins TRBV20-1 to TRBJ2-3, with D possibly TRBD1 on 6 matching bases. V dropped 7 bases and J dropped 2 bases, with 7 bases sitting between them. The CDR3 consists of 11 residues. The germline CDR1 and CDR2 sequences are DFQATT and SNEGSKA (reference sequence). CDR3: CSVGHTDTQYF. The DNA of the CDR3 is TGCAGTGTGGGACACACAGATACGCAGTATTTT.

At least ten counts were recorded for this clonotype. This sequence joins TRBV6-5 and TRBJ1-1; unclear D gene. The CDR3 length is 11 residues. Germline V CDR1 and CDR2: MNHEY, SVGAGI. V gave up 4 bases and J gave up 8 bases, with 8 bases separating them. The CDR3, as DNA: TGTGCCAGCAGTTCGGACGGAGAAGCTTTCTTT. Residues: CASSSDGEAFF.

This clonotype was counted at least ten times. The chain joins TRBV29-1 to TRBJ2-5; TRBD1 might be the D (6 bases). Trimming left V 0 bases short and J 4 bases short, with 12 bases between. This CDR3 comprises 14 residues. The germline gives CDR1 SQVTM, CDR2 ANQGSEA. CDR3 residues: CSVEDPQGLETQYF. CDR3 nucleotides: TGCAGCGTTGAAGACCCTCAGGGGCTAGAGACCCAGTACTTC.

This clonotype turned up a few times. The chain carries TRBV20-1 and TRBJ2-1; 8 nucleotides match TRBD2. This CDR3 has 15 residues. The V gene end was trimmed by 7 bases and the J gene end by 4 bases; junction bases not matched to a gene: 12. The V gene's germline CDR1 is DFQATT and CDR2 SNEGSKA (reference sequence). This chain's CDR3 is CSEAGGTRDYNEQFF. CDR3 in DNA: TGCAGTGAAGCAGGAGGGACTAGGGATTACAATGAGCAGTTCTTC.

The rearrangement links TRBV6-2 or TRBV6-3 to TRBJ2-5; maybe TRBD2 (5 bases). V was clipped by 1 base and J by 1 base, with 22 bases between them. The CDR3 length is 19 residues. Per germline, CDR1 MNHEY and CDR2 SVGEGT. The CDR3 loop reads CASSYLALGRAAIQETQYF. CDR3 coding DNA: TGTGCCAGCAGTTACTTGGCCCTCGGGCGAGCGGCCATCCAAGAGACCCAGTACTTC.

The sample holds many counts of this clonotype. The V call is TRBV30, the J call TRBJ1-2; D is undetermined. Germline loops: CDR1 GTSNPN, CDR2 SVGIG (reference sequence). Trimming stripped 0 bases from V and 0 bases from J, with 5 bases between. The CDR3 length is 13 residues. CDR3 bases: TGTGCCTGGAGTGTACGAACTAACTATGGCTACACCTTC. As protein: CAWSVRTNYGYTF.